This T cell receptor (beta chain) was profiled in a study of shared clonotypes between healthy human individuals. Deep-level settings were used for running the assay. Profiled with immunoSEQ multiplex PCR; TCRdb holds only in-frame clones, not every one. The sample has approximately 740,000 clones; more than 85% are singletons. General observations from the study: Though the depth was large, rarefaction showed that sorted-subset sequencing was incomplete.

Naive CD8 cells were CD45RO-negative, positively selected for CCR7, excluding terminally differentiated effector memory CD45RA+ cells. The count of this clone is one. Its antigen is unidentified. This sample also contains other DNA sequences that code for the same CDR3. This CDR3 spans 14 amino acids. CDR1 and CDR2 (germline): SGHTA, FQGNSA. V was cut by 1 base and J by 0 bases, with 7 bases left in between. This sequence originates from a man aged 25 to 40 in good health. Sequencing used naive CD8+ T cells sorted from blood. The chain couples TRBV7-2 to TRBJ2-7; D is uncertain. The CDR3 protein is CASSLVRSSYEQYF. In DNA, the CDR3 is TGTGCCAGCAGCTTAGTACGGAGCTCCTACGAGCAGTACTTC.